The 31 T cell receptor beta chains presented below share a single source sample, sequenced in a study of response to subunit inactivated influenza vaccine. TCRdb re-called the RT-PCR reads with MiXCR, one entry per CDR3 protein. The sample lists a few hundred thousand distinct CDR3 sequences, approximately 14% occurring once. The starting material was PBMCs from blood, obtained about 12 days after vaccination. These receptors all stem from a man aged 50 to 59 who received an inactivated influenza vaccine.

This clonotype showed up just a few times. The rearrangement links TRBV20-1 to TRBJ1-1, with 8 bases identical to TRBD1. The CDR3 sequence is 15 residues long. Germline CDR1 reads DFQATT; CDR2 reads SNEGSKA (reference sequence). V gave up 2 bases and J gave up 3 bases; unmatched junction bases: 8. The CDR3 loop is CSARPRTGRYTEAFF. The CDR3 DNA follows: TGCAGTGCTAGACCCCGGACAGGGCGATACACTGAAGCTTTCTTT.

The CDR3 reads CASSERFVGTEAFF. The CDR3 DNA reads TGTGCCAGCAGTGAAAGGTTCGTAGGAACTGAAGCTTTCTTT. The V and J genes are TRBV25-1 and TRBJ1-1, with D unclear. The CDR3 extends over 14 amino acids. The V and J ends lost 2 bases and 5 bases respectively, with 12 bases between them. Germline loops: CDR1 MGHDK, CDR2 SYGVNS.

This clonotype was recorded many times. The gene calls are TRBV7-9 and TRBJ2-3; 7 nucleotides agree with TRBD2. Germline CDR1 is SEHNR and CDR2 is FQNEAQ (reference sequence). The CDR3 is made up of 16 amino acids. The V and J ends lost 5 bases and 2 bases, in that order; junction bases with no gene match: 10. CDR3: CASSIGLDENTDTQYF. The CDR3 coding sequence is TGTGCCAGCAGCATCGGACTAGACGAAAACACAGATACGCAGTATTTT.

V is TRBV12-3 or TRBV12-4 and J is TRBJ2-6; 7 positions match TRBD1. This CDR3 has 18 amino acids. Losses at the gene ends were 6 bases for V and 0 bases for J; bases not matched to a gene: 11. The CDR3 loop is CASSLRQGGYSGANVLTF. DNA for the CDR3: TGTGCCAGCAGCCTAAGACAGGGTGGGTACTCTGGGGCCAACGTCCTGACTTTC.

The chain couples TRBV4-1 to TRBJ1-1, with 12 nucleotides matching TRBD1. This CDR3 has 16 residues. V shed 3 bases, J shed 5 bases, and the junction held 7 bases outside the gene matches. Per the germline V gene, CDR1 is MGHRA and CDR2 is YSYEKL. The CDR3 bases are TGCGCCAGCAGCCATCCGGGACAGGGGGCCTGGACTGAAGCTTTCTTT. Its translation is CASSHPGQGAWTEAFF.

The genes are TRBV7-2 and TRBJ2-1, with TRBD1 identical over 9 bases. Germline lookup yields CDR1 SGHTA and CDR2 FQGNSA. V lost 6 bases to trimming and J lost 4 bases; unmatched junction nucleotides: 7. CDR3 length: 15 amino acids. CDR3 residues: CASSLDRGLYNEQFF. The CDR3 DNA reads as TGTGCCAGCAGTCTGGACAGGGGACTATACAATGAGCAGTTCTTC.

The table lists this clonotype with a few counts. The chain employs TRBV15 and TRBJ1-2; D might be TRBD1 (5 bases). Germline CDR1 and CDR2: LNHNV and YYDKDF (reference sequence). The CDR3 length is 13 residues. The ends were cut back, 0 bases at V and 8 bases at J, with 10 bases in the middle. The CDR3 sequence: CATSRDLWDGYTF. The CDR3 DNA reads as TGTGCCACCAGCAGAGATTTGTGGGACGGCTACACCTTC. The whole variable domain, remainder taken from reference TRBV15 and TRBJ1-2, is DAMVIQNPRYQVTQFGKPVTLSCSQTLNHNVMYWYQQKSSQAPKLLFHYYDKDFNNEADTPDNFQSRRPNTSFCFLDIRSPGLGDTAMYLCATSRDLWDGYTFGSGTRLTVV.

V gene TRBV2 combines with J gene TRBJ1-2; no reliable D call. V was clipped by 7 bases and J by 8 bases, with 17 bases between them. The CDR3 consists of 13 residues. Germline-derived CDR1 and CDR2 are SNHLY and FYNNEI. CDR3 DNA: TGTGCCAGCACGACTTACGGCGGACGCGGCTACACCTTC. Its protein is CASTTYGGRGYTF.

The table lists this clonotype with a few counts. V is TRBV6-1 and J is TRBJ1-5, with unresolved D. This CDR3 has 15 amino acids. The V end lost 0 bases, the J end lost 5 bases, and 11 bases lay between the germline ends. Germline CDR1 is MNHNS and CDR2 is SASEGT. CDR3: CASSEAHAAYQPQHF. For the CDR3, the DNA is TGTGCCAGCAGTGAAGCCCATGCCGCCTATCAGCCCCAGCATTTT.

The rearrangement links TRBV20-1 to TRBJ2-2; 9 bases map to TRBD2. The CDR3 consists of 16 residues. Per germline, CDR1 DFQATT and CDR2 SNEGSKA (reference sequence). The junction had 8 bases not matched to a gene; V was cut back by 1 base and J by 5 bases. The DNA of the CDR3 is TGCAGTGCTAGAGGGGCGGGAGGGCCAGTTACCGGGGAGCTGTTTTTT. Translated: CSARGAGGPVTGELFF.

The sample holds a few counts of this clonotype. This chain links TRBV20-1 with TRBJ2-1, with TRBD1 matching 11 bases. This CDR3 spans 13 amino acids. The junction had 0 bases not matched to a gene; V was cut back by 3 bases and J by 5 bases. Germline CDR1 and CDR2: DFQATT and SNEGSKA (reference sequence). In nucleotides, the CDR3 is TGCAGTGCTAGGGGACAGGGGGACAATGAGCAGTTCTTC. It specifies CSARGQGDNEQFF.

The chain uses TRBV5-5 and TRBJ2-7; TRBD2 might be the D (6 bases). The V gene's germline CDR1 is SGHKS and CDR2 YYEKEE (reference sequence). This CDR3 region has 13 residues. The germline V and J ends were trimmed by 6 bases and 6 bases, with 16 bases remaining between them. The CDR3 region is CASNNQLAPEQYF. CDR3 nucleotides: TGTGCCAGCAACAACCAGCTAGCGCCCGAGCAGTACTTC. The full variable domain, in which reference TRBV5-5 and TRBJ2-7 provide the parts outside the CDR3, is DAGVTQSPTHLIKTRGQQVTLRCSPISGHKSVSWYQQVLGQGPQFIFQYYEKEERGRGNFPDRFSARQFPNYSSELNVNALLLGDSALYLCASNNQLAPEQYFGPGTRLTVT.

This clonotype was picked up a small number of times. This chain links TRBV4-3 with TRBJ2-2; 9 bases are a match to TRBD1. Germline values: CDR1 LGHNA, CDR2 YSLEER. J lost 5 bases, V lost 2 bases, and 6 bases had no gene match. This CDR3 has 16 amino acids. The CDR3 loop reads CASSQRDRVETGELFF. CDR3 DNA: TGCGCCAGCAGCCAACGGGACAGGGTTGAAACCGGGGAGCTGTTTTTT.

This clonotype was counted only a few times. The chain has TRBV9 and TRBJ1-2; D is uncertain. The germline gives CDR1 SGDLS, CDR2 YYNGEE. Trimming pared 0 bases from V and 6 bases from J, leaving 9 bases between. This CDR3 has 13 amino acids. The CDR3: CASSVGQMDGYTF. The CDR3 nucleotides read TGTGCCAGCAGCGTAGGCCAGATGGATGGCTACACCTTC.

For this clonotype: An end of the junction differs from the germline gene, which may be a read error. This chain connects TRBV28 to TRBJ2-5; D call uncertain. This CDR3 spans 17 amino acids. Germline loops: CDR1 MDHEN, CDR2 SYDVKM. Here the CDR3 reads CASSLLIKPESQENQYF. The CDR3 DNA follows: TGTGCCAGCAGTTTATTAATTAAACCCGAGAGTCAAGAGAACCAGTACTTC.

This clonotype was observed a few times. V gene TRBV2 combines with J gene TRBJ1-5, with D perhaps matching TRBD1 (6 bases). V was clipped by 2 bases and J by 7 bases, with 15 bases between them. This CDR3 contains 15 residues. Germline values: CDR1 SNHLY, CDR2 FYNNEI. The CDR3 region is CASSEWQGPLQPQHF. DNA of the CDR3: TGTGCCAGCAGTGAATGGCAGGGGCCTCTCCAGCCCCAGCATTTT.

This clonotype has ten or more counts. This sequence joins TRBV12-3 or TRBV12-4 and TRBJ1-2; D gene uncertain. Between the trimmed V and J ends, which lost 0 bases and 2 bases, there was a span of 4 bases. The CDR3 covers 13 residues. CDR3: CASSLARNYGYTF. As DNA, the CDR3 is TGTGCCAGCAGTTTAGCAAGGAACTATGGCTACACCTTC.

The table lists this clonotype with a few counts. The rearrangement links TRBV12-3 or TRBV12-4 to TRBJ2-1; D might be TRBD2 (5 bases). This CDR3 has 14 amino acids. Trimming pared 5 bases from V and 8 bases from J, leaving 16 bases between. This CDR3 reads CASSLPGGFYEQFF. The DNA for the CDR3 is TGTGCCAGCAGTCTCCCCGGCGGGTTTTATGAGCAGTTCTTC.

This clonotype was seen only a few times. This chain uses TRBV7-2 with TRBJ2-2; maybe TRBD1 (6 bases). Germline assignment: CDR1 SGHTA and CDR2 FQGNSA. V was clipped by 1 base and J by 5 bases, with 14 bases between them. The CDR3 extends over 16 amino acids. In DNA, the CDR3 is TGTGCCAGCAGCTTAGAGGGGGTTCCCCGGACCGGGGAGCTGTTTTTT. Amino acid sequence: CASSLEGVPRTGELFF.

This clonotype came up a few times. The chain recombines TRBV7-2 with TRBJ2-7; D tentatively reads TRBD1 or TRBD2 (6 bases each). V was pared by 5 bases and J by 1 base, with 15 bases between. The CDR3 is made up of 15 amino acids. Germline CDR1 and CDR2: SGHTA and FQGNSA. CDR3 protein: CASSRGRGPSYEQYF. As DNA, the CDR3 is TGTGCCAGCAGCCGGGGGCGGGGACCGTCCTACGAGCAGTACTTC.

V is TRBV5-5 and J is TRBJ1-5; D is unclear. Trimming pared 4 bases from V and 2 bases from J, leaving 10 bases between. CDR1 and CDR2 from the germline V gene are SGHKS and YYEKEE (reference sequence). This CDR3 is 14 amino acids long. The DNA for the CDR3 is TGTGCCAGCAGCCCGGAAGGTGGCAATCAGCCCCAGCATTTT. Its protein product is CASSPEGGNQPQHF.

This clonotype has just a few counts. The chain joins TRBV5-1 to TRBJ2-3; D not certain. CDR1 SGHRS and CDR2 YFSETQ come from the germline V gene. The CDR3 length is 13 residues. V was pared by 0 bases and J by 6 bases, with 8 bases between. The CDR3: CASSLDAIDTQYF. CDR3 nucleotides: TGCGCCAGCAGCTTGGACGCGATTGATACGCAGTATTTT.

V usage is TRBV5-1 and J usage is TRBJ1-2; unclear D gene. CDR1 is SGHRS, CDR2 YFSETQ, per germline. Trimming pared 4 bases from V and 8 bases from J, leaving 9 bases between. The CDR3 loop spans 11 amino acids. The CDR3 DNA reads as TGCGCCAGCAGCGCGTCGGGAGGCTACACCTTC. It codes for CASSASGGYTF. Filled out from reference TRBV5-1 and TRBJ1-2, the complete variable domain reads KAGVTQTPRYLIKTRGQQVTLSCSPISGHRSVSWYQQTPGQGLQFLFEYFSETQRNKGNFPGRFSGRQFSNSRSEMNVSTLELGDSALYLCASSASGGYTFGSGTRLTVV.

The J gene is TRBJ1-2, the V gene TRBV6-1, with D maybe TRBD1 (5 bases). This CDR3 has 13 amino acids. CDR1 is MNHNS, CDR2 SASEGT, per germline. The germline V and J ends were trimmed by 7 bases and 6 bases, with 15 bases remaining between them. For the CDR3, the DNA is TGTGCCAGCACCCCGGGCAGGGAAAATGGCTACACCTTC. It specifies CASTPGRENGYTF.

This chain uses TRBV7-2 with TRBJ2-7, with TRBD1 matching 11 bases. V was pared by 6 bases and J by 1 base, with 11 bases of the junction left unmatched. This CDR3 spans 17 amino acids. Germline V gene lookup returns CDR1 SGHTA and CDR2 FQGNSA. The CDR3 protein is CASSHPPGTGGSYEQYF. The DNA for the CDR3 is TGTGCCAGCAGTCACCCCCCCGGGACAGGGGGGTCCTACGAGCAGTACTTC. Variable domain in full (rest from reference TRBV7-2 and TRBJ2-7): GAGVSQSPSNKVTEKGKDVELRCDPISGHTALYWYRQSLGQGLEFLIYFQGNSAPDKSGLPSDRFSAERTGGSVSTLTIQRTQQEDSAVYLCASSHPPGTGGSYEQYFGPGTRLTVT.

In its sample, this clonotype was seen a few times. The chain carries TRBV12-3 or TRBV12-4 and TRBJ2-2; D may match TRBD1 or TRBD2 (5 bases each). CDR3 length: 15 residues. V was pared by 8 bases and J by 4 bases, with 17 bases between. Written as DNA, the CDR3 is TGTGCCAGCCGGTTGGGGCAGGCGGGCACCGGGGAGCTGTTTTTT. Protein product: CASRLGQAGTGELFF.

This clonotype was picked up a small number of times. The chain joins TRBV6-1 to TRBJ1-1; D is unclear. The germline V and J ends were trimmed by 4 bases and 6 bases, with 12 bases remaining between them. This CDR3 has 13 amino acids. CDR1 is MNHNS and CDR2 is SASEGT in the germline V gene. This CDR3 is CASSVTEAAEAFF. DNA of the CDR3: TGTGCCAGCAGTGTCACAGAGGCCGCTGAAGCTTTCTTT.

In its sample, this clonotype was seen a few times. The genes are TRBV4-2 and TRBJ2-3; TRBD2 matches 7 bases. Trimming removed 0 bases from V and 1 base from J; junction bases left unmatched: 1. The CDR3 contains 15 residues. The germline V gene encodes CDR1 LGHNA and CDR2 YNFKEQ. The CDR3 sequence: CASSQEAGGTDTQYF. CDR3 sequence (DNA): TGTGCCAGCAGCCAAGAGGCGGGGGGCACAGATACGCAGTATTTT.

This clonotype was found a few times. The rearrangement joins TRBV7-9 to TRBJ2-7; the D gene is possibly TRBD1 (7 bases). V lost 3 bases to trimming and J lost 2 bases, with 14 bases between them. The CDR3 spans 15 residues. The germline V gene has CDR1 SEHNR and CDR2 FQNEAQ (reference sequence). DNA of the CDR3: TGTGCCAGCAGCTTCGGCAGGGGGGATACCTACGAGCAGTACTTC. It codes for CASSFGRGDTYEQYF.

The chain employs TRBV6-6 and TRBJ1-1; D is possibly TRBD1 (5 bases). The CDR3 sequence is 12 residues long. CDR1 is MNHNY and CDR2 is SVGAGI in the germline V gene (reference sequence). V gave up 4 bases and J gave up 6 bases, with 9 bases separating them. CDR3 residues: CASSSGSPEAFF. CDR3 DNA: TGTGCCAGCAGTTCAGGGAGCCCTGAAGCTTTCTTT.

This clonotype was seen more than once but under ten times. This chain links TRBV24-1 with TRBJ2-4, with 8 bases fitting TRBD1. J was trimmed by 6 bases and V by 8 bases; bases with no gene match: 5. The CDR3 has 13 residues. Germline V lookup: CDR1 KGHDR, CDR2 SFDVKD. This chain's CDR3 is CATTDRAANIQYF. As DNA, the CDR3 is TGTGCCACCACGGACAGGGCAGCAAACATTCAGTACTTC.